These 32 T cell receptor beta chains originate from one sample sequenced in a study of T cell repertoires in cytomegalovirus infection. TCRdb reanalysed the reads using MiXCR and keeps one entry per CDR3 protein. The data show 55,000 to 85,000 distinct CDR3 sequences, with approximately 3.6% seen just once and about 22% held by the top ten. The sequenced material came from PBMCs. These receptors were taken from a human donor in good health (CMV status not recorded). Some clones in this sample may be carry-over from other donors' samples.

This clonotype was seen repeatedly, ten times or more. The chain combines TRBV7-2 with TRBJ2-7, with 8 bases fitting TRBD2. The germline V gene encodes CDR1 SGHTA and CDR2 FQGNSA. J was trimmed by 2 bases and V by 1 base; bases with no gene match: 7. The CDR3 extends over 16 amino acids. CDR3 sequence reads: CASSLGALAGTYEQYF. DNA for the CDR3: TGTGCCAGCAGCTTAGGGGCCCTAGCGGGTACCTACGAGCAGTACTTC.

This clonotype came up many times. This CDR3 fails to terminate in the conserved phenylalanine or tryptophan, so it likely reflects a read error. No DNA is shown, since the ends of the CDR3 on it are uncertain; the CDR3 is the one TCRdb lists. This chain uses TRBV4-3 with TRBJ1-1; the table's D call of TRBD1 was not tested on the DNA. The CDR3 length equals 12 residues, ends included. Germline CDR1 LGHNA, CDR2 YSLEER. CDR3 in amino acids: CASSQVRGPHST.

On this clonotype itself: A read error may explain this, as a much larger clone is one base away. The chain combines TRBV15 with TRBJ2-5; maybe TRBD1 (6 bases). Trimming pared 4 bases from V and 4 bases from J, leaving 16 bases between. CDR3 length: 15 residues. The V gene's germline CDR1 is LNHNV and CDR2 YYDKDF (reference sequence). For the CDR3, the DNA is TGTGCCACCAGCATACCGGAACTAGGGGGAGAGACCCAGTACTTC. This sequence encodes CATSIPELGGETQYF.

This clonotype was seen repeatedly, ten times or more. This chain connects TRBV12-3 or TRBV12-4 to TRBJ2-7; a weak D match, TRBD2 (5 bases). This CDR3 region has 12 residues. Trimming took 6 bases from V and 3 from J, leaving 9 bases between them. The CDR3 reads CASSLSVYEQYF. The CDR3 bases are TGTGCCAGCAGCCTTAGCGTCTACGAGCAGTACTTC.

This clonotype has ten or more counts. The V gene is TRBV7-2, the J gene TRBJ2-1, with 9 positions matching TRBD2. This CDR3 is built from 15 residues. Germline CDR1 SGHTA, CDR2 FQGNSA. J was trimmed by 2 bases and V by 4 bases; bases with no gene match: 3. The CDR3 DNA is TGTGCCAGCAGCTCCTCTAGCGGGACCTACAATGAGCAGTTCTTC. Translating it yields CASSSSSGTYNEQFF.

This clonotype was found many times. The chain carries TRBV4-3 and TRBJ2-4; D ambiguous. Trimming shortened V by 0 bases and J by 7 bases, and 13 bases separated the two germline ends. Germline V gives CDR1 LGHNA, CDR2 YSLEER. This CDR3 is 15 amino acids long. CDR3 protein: CASSQDSAQKNIQYF. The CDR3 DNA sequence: TGCGCCAGCAGCCAAGATTCGGCTCAGAAGAACATTCAGTACTTC.

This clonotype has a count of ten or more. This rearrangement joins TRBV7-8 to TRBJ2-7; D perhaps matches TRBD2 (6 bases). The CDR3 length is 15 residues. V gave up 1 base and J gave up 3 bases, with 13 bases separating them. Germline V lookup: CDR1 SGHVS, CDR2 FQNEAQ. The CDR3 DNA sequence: TGTGCCAGCAGCTTAGGCGGCAAGGGAGGCTACGAGCAGTACTTC. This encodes CASSLGGKGGYEQYF. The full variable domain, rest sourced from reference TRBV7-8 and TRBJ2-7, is GAGVSQSPRYKVAKRGQDVALRCDPISGHVSLFWYQQALGQGPEFLTYFQNEAQLDKSGLPSDRFFAERPEGSVSTLKIQRTQQEDSAVYLCASSLGGKGGYEQYFGPGTRLTVT.

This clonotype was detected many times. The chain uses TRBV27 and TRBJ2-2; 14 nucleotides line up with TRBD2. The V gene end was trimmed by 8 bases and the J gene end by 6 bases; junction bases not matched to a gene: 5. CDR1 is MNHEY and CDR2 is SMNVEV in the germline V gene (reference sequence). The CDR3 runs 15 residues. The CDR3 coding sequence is TGTGCCAGCGTCGGGACTAGCGGGAGATCCGGGGAGCTGTTTTTT. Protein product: CASVGTSGRSGELFF.

The CDR3 sequence: CASSYSRLGGGPQHF. CDR3 nucleotide sequence: TGTGCCAGCAGTTACTCCAGACTCGGAGGTGGGCCCCAGCATTTT. The chain is built from TRBV6-6 and TRBJ1-5; D unresolved. The CDR3 loop spans 15 amino acids. V lost 0 bases and J lost 9, with 15 bases in between. Per the germline V gene, CDR1 is MNHNY and CDR2 is SVGAGI (reference sequence).

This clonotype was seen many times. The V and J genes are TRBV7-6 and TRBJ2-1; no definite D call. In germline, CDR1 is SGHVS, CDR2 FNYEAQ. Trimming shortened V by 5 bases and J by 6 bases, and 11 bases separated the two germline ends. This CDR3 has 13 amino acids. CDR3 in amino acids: CASSLRPGNEQFF. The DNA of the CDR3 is TGTGCCAGCAGCCTTCGACCGGGCAATGAGCAGTTCTTC.

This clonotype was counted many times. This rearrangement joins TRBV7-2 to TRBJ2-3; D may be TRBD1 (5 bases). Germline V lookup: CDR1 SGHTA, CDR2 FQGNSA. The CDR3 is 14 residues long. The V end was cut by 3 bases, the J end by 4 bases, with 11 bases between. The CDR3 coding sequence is TGTGCCAGCAGCTTTACAAGGGGTGCAGATACGCAGTATTTT. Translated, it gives CASSFTRGADTQYF.

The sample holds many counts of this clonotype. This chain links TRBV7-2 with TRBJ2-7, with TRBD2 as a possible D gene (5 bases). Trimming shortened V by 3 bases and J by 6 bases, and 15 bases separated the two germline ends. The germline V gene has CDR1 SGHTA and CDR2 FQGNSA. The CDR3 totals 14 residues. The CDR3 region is CASSFSSIEGEQYF. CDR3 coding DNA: TGTGCCAGCAGCTTCTCCTCGATAGAGGGCGAGCAGTACTTC.

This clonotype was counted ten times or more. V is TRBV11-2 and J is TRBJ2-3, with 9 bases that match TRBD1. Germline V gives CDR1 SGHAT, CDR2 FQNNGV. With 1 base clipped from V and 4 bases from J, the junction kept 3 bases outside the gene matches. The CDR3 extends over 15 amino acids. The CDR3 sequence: CASSLGQGVSDTQYF. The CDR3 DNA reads TGTGCCAGCAGCTTAGGACAGGGGGTGTCAGATACGCAGTATTTT.

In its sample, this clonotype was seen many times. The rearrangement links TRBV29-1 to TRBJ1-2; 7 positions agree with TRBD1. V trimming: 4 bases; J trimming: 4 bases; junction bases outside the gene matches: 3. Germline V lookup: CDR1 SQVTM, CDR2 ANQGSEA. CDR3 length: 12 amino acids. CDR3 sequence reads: CSVGRQGYGYTF. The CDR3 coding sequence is TGCAGCGTTGGAAGACAGGGCTATGGCTACACCTTC.

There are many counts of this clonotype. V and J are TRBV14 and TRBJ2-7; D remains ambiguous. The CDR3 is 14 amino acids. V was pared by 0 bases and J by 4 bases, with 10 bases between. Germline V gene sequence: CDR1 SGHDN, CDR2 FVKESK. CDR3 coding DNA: TGTGCCAGCAGCCAAGACCGGCTCTTTTACGAGCAGTACTTC. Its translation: CASSQDRLFYEQYF.

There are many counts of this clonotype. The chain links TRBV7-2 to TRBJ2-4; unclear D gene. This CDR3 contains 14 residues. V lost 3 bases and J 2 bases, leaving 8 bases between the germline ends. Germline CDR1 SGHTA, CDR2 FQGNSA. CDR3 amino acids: CASSFDLSKNIQYF. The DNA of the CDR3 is TGTGCCAGCAGCTTCGACCTTTCCAAAAACATTCAGTACTTC.

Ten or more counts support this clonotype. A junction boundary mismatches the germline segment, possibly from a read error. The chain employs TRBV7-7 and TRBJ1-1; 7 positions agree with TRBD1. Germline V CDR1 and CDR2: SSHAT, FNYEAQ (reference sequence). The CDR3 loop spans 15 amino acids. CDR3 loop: CASSSGQIMNTEAFF. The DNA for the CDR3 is TGTGCTAGCAGTTCGGGACAGATCATGAACACTGAAGCTTTCTTT.

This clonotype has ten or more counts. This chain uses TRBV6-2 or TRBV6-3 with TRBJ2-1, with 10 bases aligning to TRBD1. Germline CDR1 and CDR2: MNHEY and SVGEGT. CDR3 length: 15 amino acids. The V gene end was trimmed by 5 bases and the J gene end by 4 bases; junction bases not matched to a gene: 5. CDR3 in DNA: TGTGCCAGCAGTCCCGGGACAGGGGTATACAATGAGCAGTTCTTC. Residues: CASSPGTGVYNEQFF.

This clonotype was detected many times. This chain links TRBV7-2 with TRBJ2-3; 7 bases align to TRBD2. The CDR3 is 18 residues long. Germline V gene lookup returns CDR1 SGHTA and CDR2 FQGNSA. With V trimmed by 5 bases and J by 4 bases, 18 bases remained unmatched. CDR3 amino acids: CASSPRDYESPPPDTQYF. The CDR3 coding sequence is TGTGCCAGCAGCCCACGGGACTACGAATCCCCCCCGCCAGATACGCAGTATTTT.

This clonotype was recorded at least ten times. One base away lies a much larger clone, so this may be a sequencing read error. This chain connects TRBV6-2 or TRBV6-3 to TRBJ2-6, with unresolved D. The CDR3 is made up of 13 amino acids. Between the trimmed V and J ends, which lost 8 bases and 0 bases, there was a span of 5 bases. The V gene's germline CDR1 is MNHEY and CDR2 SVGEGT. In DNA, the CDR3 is TGTGCCAGCTGGGCCTCTGGGGCCAACGTCCTGACTTTC. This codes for CASWASGANVLTF.

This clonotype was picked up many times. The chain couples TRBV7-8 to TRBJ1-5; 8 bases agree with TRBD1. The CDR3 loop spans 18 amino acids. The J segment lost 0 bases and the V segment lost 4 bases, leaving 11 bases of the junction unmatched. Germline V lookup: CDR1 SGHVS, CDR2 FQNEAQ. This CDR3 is CASSSGTGGFNSNQPQHF. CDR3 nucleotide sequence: TGTGCCAGCAGCTCCGGGACAGGAGGGTTCAATAGCAATCAGCCCCAGCATTTT.

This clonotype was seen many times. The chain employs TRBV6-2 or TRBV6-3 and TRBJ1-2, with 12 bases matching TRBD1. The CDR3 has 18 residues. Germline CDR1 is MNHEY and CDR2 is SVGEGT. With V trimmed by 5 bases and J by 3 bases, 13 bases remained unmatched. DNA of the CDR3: TGTGCCAGCAGTGACCCCCGGGACAGGGGGCGCCGCGACTATGGCTACACCTTC. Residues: CASSDPRDRGRRDYGYTF.

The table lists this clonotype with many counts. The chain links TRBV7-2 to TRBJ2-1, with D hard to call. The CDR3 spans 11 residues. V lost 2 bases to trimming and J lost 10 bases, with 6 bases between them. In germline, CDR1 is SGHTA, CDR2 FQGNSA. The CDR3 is CASSLLLEQFF. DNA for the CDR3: TGTGCCAGCAGCTTACTTTTAGAGCAGTTCTTC.

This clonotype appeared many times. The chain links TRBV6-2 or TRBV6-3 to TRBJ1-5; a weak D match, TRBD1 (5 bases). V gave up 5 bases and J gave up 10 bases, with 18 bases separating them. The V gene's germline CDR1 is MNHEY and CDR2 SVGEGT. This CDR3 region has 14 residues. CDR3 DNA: TGTGCCAGCAGTGCTCAGGGATATGATTTCCCCCAGCATTTT. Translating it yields CASSAQGYDFPQHF.

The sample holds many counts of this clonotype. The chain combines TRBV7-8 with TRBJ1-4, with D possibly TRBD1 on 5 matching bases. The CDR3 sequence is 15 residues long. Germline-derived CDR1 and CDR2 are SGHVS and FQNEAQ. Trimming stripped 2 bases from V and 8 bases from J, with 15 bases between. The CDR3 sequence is CASSLRGQYDEKLFF. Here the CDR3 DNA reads TGTGCCAGCAGCTTAAGGGGCCAATACGACGAAAAACTGTTTTTT.

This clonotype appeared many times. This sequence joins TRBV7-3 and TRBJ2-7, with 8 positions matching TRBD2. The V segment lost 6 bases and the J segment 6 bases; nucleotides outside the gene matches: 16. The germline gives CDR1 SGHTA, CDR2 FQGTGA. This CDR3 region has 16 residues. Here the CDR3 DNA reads TGTGCCAGCAGTCCTTTCGGGGGGGGGCAACTCCGCGAGCAGTACTTC. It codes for CASSPFGGGQLREQYF.

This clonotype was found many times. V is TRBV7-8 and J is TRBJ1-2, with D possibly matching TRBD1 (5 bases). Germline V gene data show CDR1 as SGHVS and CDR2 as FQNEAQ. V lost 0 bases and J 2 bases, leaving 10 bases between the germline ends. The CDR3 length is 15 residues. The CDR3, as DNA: TGTGCCAGCAGCTTAGCGGGCGGGGACAACTATGGCTACACCTTC. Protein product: CASSLAGGDNYGYTF.

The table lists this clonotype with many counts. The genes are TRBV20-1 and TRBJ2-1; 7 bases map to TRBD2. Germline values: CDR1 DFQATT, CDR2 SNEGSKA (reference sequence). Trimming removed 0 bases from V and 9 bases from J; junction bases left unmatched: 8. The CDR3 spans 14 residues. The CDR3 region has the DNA TGCAGTGCTAGAGATCGAGGGCGCGGGGGTGAGCAGTTCTTC. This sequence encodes CSARDRGRGGEQFF.

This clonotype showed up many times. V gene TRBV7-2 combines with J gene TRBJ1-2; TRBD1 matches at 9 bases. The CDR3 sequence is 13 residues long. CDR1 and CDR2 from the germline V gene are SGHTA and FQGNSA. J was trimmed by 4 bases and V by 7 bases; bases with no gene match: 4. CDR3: CASTGTGPYGYTF. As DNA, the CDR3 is TGTGCCAGCACCGGGACAGGGCCCTATGGCTACACCTTC.

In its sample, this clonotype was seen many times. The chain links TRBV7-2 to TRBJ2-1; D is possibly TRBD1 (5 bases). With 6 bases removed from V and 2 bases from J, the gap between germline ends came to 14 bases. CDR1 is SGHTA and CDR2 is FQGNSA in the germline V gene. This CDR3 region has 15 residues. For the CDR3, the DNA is TGTGCCAGCAGTTACCGACAGCCTCCCTACAATGAGCAGTTCTTC. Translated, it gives CASSYRQPPYNEQFF.

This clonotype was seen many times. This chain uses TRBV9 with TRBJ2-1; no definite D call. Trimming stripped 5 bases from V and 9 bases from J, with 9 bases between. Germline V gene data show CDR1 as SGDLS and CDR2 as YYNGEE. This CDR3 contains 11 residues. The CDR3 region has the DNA TGTGCCAGCAGTCGGGTGAGTGAGCAGTTCTTC. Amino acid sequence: CASSRVSEQFF.

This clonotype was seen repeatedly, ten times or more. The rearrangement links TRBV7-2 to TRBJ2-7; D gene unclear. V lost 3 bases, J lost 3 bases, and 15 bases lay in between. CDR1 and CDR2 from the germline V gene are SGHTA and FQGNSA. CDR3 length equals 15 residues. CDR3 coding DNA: TGTGCCAGCAGCTTGGCCAGCGCGCAGAACTACGAGCAGTACTTC. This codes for CASSLASAQNYEQYF.